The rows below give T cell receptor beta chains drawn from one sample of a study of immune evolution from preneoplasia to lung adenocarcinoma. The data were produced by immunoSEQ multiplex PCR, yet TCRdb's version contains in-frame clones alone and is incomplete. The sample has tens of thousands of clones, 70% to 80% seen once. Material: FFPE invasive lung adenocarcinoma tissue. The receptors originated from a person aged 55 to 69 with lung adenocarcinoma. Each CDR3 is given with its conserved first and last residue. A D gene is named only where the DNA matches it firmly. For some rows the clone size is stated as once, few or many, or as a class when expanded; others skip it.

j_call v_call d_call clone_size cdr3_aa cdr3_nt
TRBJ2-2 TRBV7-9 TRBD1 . CATTKPGQGENTGELFF TGTGCCACCACAAAACCGGGACAGGGGGAGAACACCGGGGAGCTGTTTTTT
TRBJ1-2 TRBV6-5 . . CASSYSEGRLVGYTF TGTGCCAGCAGTTACTCCGAGGGCAGGCTCGTAGGCTACACCTTC
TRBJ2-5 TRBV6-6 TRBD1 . CASSYGGQQETQYF TGTGCCAGCAGTTACGGGGGACAGCAAGAGACCCAGTACTTC
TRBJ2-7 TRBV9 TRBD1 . CASSPGQGDNEQYF TGTGCCAGCAGCCCCGGACAGGGGGACAACGAGCAGTACTTC
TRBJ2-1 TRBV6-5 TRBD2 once CASRILAGAYNEQFF TGTGCCAGCAGAATCCTAGCGGGAGCCTACAATGAGCAGTTCTTC
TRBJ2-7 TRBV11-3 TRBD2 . CASSLGSGRGNEQYF TGTGCCAGCAGCTTAGGAAGCGGGAGAGGAAACGAGCAGTACTTC
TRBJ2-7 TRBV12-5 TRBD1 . CASGLADTGAYEQYF TGTGCTAGTGGTTTGGCAGACACAGGGGCCTACGAGCAGTACTTC
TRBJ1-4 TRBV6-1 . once CASRRQTNEKLFF TGTGCCAGCAGACGACAGACTAATGAAAAACTGTTTTTT
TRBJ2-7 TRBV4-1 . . CASSPRGGGTQGAYEQYF TGCGCCAGCAGCCCCCGAGGGGGGGGGACCCAGGGGGCCTACGAGCAGTACTTC
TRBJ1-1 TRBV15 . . CATSISQGITEAFF TGTGCCACCAGCATTAGCCAGGGAATCACTGAAGCTTTCTTT
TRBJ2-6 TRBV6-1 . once CASSEGEVSGANVLTF TGTGCCAGCAGTGAAGGAGAGGTTTCTGGGGCCAACGTCCTGACTTTC
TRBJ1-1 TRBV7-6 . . CASSSRSNTEAFF TGTGCCAGCAGCTCCCGGTCGAACACTGAAGCTTTCTTT
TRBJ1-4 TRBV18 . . CASSPNEKLFF TGTGCCAGCTCACCTAATGAAAAACTGTTTTTT
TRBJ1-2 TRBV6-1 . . CASSGYGYTF TGTGCCAGCAGTGGCTATGGCTACACCTTC
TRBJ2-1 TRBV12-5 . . CASIRDGNEQFF TGTGCTAGTATCCGGGACGGCAATGAGCAGTTCTTC
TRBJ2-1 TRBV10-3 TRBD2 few CAISASGSSYNEQFF TGTGCCATCAGTGCTAGCGGGAGTTCCTACAATGAGCAGTTCTTC
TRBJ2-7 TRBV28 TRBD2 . CASSLTREWNF TGTGCCAGCAGTTTGACGCGGGAGTGGAACTTC
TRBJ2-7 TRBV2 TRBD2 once CASSAQAGAYEQYF TGTGCCAGCAGCGCCCAAGCGGGAGCCTACGAGCAGTACTTC
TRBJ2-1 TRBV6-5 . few CASSYTGTLTKQFF TGTGCCAGCAGTTACACCGGGACCCTAACTAAGCAGTTCTTC
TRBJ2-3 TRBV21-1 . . CASSKVARGTDTQYF .
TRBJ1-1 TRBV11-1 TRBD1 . CASSLTGKDTEAFF TGTGCCAGCAGCTTGACAGGGAAGGACACTGAAGCTTTCTTT
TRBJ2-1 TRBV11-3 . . CASSLGSSYYNEQFF TGTGCCAGCAGCTTAGGGTCCTCCTACTACAATGAGCAGTTCTTC
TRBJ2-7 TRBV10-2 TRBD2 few CASSELYLLASSYEQYF TGCGCCAGCAGTGAGCTCTATCTACTAGCGAGCTCCTACGAGCAGTACTTC
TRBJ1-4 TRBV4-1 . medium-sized CASSQDGRGPNEKLFF TGCGCCAGCAGCCAAGATGGTAGGGGACCTAATGAAAAACTGTTTTTT
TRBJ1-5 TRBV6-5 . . CASSFAGKPQHF TGTGCCAGCAGTTTCGCGGGGAAGCCCCAGCATTTT
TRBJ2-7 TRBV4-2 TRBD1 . CASSPMGQGFHEQYF TGTGCCAGCAGCCCAATGGGACAGGGTTTCCACGAGCAGTACTTC
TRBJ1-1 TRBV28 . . CASATIKGGMNTEAFF TGTGCCAGCGCCACCATTAAGGGCGGCATGAACACTGAAGCTTTCTTT
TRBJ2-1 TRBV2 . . CASSERGWEGGNEQFF TGTGCCAGCAGTGAACGAGGGTGGGAGGGGGGCAATGAGCAGTTCTTC
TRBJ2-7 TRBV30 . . CAWSLTTQGRGVYEQYF TGTGCCTGGAGTTTAACCACTCAGGGTCGGGGTGTATACGAGCAGTACTTC
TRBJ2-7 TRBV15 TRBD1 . CATSRGFRDRVLEQYF TGTGCCACCAGCAGAGGATTCCGGGACAGGGTCTTAGAGCAGTACTTC
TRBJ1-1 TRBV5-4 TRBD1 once CASRGQANTEAFF TGTGCCAGCAGAGGACAGGCGAACACTGAAGCTTTCTTT
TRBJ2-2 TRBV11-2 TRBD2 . CASSPRTSGRWGELFF TGTGCCAGCAGCCCCCGGACTAGCGGGAGGTGGGGGGAGCTGTTTTTT
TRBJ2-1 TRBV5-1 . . CASSPGMTYNEQFF TGCGCCAGCAGCCCAGGGATGACCTACAATGAGCAGTTCTTC
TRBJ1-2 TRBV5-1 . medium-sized CASSSITEGGYTF TGCGCCAGCAGCTCGATAACGGAGGGTGGCTACACCTTC
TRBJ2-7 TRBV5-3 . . CARSPPGLTF TGTGCCAGAAGCCCTCCGGGACTTACCTTC
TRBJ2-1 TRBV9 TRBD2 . CASSGGLAGGGNEQFF TGTGCCAGCAGCGGGGGACTAGCGGGAGGCGGGAATGAGCAGTTCTTC
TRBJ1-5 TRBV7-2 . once CASSLVWGEGQPQHF TGTGCCAGCAGCTTAGTTTGGGGGGAGGGTCAGCCCCAGCATTTT
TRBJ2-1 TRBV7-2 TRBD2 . CASRTGTSGYNEQFF TGTGCCAGCAGGACCGGGACTAGCGGCTACAATGAGCAGTTCTTC
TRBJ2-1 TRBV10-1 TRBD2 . CASSDGTSGYNEQFF TGCGCCAGCAGTGACGGGACTAGCGGCTACAATGAGCAGTTCTTC
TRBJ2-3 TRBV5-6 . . CASSFLDRASTDTQYF TGTGCCAGCAGCTTCCTGGACAGAGCCAGCACAGATACGCAGTATTTT
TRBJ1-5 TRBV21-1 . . CASSKSWGAPEEPQHF TGTGCCAGCAGCAAATCTTGGGGAGCCCCTGAGGAGCCCCAGCATTTT
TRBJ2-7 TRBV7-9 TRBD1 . CASSLLGTGTHEQYF TGTGCCAGCAGCTTACTGGGGACAGGGACCCACGAGCAGTACTTC
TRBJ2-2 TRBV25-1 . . CASSELQGNTGELFF TGTGCCAGCAGTGAACTCCAGGGGAACACCGGGGAGCTGTTTTTT
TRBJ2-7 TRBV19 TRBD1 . CASSPQGTGSYEQYF TGTGCCAGTAGTCCACAGGGGACAGGGTCCTACGAGCAGTACTTC
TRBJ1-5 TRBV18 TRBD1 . CASSPGTGHQPQHF TGTGCCAGCTCACCCGGGACAGGGCATCAGCCCCAGCATTTT
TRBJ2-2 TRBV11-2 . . CASSPSLLGSGELFF TGTGCCAGCAGCCCCTCGCTCCTGGGGTCCGGGGAGCTGTTTTTT
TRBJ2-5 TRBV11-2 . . CASSLELVATQYF TGTGCCAGCAGCTTAGAACTAGTTGCGACCCAGTACTTC
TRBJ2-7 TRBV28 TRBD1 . CASSLGQGEQYF TGTGCCAGCAGTTTGGGACAGGGCGAGCAGTACTTC
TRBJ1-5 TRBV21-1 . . CASSTKQGANNQPQHF TGTGCCAGCAGCACCAAACAGGGAGCAAACAATCAGCCCCAGCATTTT
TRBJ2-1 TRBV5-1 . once CASSLEGPRFDEQFF TGCGCCAGCAGCTTGGAGGGACCGCGTTTCGATGAGCAGTTCTTC
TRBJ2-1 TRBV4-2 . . CASSQFRASEQFF TGTGCCAGCAGTCAATTCAGGGCCTCTGAGCAGTTCTTC